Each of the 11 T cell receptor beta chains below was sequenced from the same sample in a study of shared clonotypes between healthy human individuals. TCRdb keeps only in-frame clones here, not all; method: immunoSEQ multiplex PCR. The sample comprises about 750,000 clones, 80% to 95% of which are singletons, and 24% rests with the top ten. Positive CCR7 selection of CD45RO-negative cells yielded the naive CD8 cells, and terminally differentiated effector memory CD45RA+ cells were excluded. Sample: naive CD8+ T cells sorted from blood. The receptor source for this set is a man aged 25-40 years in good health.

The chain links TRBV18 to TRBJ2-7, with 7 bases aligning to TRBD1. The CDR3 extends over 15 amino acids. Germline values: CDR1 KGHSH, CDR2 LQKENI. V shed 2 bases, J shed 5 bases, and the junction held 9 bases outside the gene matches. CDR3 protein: CASSPSTGPRDEQYF. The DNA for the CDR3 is TGTGCCAGCTCACCATCGACAGGGCCCCGGGACGAGCAGTACTTC.

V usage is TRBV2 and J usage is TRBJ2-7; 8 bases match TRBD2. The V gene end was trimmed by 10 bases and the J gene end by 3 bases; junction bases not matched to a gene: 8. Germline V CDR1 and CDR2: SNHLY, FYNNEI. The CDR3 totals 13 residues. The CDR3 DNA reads TGTGCCACCCGGGGGGGGGACCGCTACGAGCAGTACTTC. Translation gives CATRGGDRYEQYF.

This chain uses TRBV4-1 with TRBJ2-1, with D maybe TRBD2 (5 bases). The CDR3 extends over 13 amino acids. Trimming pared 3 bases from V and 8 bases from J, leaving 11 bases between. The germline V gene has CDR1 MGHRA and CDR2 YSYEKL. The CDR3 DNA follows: TGCGCCAGCAGCCATGGTACTAGTGATGAGCAGTTCTTC. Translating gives CASSHGTSDEQFF.

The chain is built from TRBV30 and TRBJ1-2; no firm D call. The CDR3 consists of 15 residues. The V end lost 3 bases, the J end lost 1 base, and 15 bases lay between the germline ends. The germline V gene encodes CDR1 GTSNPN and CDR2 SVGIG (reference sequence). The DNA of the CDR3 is TGTGCCTGGAGCCCACGCGGAGGGAGTAACTATGGCTACACCTTC. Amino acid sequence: CAWSPRGGSNYGYTF.

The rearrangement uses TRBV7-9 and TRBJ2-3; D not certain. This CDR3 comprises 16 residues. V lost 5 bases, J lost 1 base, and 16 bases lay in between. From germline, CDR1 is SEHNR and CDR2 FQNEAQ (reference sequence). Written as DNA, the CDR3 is TGTGCCAGCAGCCCTTCGGACCCACCGGGCACAGATACGCAGTATTTT. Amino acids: CASSPSDPPGTDTQYF.

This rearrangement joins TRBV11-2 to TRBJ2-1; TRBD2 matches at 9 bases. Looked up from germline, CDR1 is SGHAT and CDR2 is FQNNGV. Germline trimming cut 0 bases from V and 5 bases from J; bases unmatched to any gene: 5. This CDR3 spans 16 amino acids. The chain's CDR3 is CASSLELAGMNNEQFF. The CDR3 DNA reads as TGTGCCAGCAGCTTAGAACTAGCGGGTATGAACAATGAGCAGTTCTTC.

CDR3 DNA: TGTGCCAGCAGGTTAAATCGGGGAGGTAGTAATGAGCAGTTCTTC. Protein product: CASRLNRGGSNEQFF. This chain connects TRBV7-9 to TRBJ2-1, with a possible D match to TRBD2 (6 bases). The V end lost 6 bases, the J end lost 7 bases, and 19 bases lay between the germline ends. This CDR3 spans 15 amino acids. Looked up from germline, CDR1 is SEHNR and CDR2 is FQNEAQ (reference sequence).

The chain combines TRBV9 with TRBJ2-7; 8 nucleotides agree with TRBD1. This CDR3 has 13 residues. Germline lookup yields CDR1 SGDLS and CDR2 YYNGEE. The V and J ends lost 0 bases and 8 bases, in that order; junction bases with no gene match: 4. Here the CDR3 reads CASSVGGQGKQYF. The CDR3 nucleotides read TGTGCCAGCAGCGTAGGCGGACAGGGAAAGCAGTACTTC.

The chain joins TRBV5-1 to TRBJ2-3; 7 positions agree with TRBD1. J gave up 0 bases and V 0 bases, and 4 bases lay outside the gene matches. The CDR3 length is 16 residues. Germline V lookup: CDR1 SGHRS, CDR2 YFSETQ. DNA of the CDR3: TGCGCCAGCAGCTTGGAAGACAGGGCTAGCACAGATACGCAGTATTTT. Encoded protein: CASSLEDRASTDTQYF.

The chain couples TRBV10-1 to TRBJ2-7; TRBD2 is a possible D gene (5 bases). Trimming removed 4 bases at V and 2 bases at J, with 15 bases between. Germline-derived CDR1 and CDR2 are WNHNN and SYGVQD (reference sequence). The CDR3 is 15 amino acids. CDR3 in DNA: TGCGCCAGCAGTGGTGGGAGCTCCGATCCCTACGAGCAGTACTTC. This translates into CASSGGSSDPYEQYF.

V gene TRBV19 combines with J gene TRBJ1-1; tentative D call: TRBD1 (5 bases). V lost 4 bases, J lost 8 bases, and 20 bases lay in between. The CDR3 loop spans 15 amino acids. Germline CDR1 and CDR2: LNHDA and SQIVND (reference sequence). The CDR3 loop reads CASSRGRTRALEAFF. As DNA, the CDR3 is TGTGCCAGTAGTAGGGGACGCACTCGGGCACTAGAAGCTTTCTTT.